What follows are 13 T cell receptor beta chains derived from one specimen sequenced in a study of beta chain features in type 1 diabetes (dated by TCRdb to between 2018 and 2020). General findings and caveats noted by the study authors: In all four CD4+ subsets, TCRB CDR3 length was moderately but significantly shorter in type 1 diabetes patients.

Which antigens these TCRs recognize remains unknown. The method behind the library was the immunoSEQ multiplex PCR assay. All of the isolated RNA was reverse transcribed with the High Capacity cDNA Reverse Transcription Kit, so expressed TCRB transcripts were sequenced. TCRdb mirrors the immuneACCESS table, restricted to in-frame sequences. Some clones are absent from its copies; in checked studies, under half trace to an unresolved V gene, and the reason for the others is unknown. The sample table holds some 350,000 clones, of which approximately 13% were seen once. Of the sample, roughly 0.015% falls within the top ten clones. Input material: naive CD4+ T cells from blood. The cell subset or site label on this specimen signifies: true naive CD4+ T cells. These receptors all stem from a woman in her late teens or twenties with type 1 diabetes.

This chain links TRBV19 with TRBJ2-1, with D maybe TRBD1 (5 bases). The germline V gene has CDR1 LNHDA and CDR2 SQIVND (reference sequence). The ends were cut back, 7 bases at V and 2 bases at J, with 18 bases in the middle. The CDR3 covers 16 residues. CDR3 in amino acids: CASIIVAGFPYNEQFF. In nucleotides, the CDR3 is TGTGCCAGTATAATAGTAGCAGGGTTCCCCTACAATGAGCAGTTCTTC.

This clone has only a few counts. The V gene is TRBV11-2, the J gene TRBJ2-5; D ambiguous. The CDR3 is 12 amino acids. V dropped 6 bases and J dropped 4 bases, with 9 bases sitting between them. Per germline, CDR1 SGHAT and CDR2 FQNNGV. The CDR3 DNA reads TGTGCCAGCAGGCGGATAGGAGAGACCCAGTACTTC. Its protein is CASRRIGETQYF.

As for this clone: An end of the junction differs from the germline gene, which may be a read error. The same CDR3 can be traced to other DNA sequences in this sample. The V call is TRBV30, the J call TRBJ1-2, with D possibly TRBD1 on 6 matching bases. Germline V gene sequence: CDR1 GTSNPN, CDR2 SVGIG (reference sequence). The CDR3 length is 14 residues. CDR3 sequence (DNA): TGTGCCTGGAGTGTGGGGGGGCCTAATTATGGCTACACCTTC. It is translated as CAWSVGGPNYGYTF.

This clone was counted between two and nine times. The rearrangement joins TRBV9 to TRBJ1-2, with a possible D match to TRBD1 (6 bases). This CDR3 contains 14 residues. The V end lost 4 bases, the J end lost 0 bases, and 10 bases lay between the germline ends. Per germline, CDR1 SGDLS and CDR2 YYNGEE. The CDR3 region is CASSRGGSNYGYTF. CDR3 nucleotides: TGTGCCAGCAGCAGGGGGGGGTCTAACTATGGCTACACCTTC.

The CDR3 protein is CASSIKGGLNEKLFF. The CDR3 DNA reads TGTGCCAGCAGCATCAAAGGGGGATTGAATGAAAAACTGTTTTTT. V usage is TRBV7-9 and J usage is TRBJ1-4; D is perhaps TRBD1 (6 bases). This CDR3 has 15 residues. Germline CDR1 is SEHNR and CDR2 is FQNEAQ (reference sequence). V dropped 5 bases and J dropped 5 bases, with 15 bases sitting between them.

This clone was seen more than once but under ten times. The chain has TRBV4-3 and TRBJ2-3; TRBD2 agrees at 9 bases. From germline, CDR1 is LGHNA and CDR2 YSLEER. V shed 0 bases and J 4 bases; nucleotides not matched to a gene: 11. This CDR3 is built from 18 residues. The CDR3 DNA follows: TGCGCCAGCAGCCAAGATCTCCCAGTAGCGGGAGAAGCAGATACGCAGTATTTT. This gives the protein CASSQDLPVAGEADTQYF.

The CDR3 protein is CASRQTRRYQETQYF. The DNA of the CDR3 is TGTGCCAGCAGACAGACTAGAAGGTACCAAGAGACCCAGTACTTC. J is TRBJ2-5 and V is TRBV27; the D gene is possibly TRBD2 (6 bases). The germline V gene has CDR1 MNHEY and CDR2 SMNVEV (reference sequence). The CDR3 loop spans 15 amino acids. The V and J ends lost 6 bases and 0 bases respectively, with 14 bases between them.

In this sample, this clone turned up a few times. At the DNA level, this CDR3 is encoded by other sequences in the same sample as well. The rearrangement uses TRBV5-1 and TRBJ1-1; D is perhaps TRBD1 (5 bases). The CDR3 consists of 14 residues. CDR1 and CDR2 (germline): SGHRS, YFSETQ. The V end lost 0 bases, the J end lost 1 base, and 7 bases lay between the germline ends. CDR3 sequence: CASSLVTANTEAFF. The CDR3 region has the DNA TGCGCCAGCAGCTTGGTGACAGCGAACACTGAAGCTTTCTTT. Combining the CDR3 with reference TRBV5-1 and TRBJ1-1 gives the whole variable domain KAGVTQTPRYLIKTRGQQVTLSCSPISGHRSVSWYQQTPGQGLQFLFEYFSETQRNKGNFPGRFSGRQFSNSRSEMNVSTLELGDSALYLCASSLVTANTEAFFGQGTRLTVV.

This clone was seen more than once but under ten times. V usage is TRBV14 and J usage is TRBJ2-1; D not resolved. V gave up 1 base and J gave up 6 bases, with 7 bases separating them. CDR1 and CDR2 from the germline V gene are SGHDN and FVKESK. The CDR3 totals 13 residues. CDR3 nucleotide sequence: TGTGCCAGCAGCCAAGGGCAGTTCAATGAGCAGTTCTTC. Encoded protein: CASSQGQFNEQFF.

This clone was detected a few times. The V call is TRBV2, the J call TRBJ1-2; D is possibly TRBD1 (6 bases). Germline V gene lookup returns CDR1 SNHLY and CDR2 FYNNEI. Trimming left V 8 bases short and J 8 bases short, with 18 bases between. The CDR3 length is 13 residues. CDR3 residues: CASLRGQTGGYTF. CDR3 bases: TGTGCCAGCCTCAGAGGACAGACGGGGGGCTACACCTTC.

The gene calls are TRBV5-5 and TRBJ2-5, with TRBD1 identical over 8 bases. Germline CDR1 and CDR2: SGHKS and YYEKEE (reference sequence). The CDR3 spans 15 residues. V shed 3 bases, J shed 5 bases, and the junction held 9 bases outside the gene matches. CDR3 coding DNA: TGTGCCAGCAGCTCAGGGGGCACCGTAGCCGAGACCCAGTACTTC. Amino acid sequence: CASSSGGTVAETQYF.

This clone has just a few counts. The chain employs TRBV5-1 and TRBJ2-3, with 7 bases that match TRBD1. Per germline, CDR1 SGHRS and CDR2 YFSETQ. V was clipped by 3 bases and J by 0 bases; unmatched bases: 7. CDR3 length: 16 amino acids. The CDR3, as DNA: TGCGCCAGCAGCTCGAACGGACAGGCCAGCACAGATACGCAGTATTTT. Translating it yields CASSSNGQASTDTQYF. The entire variable domain, with the rest obtained from reference TRBV5-1 and TRBJ2-3, is as follows: KAGVTQTPRYLIKTRGQQVTLSCSPISGHRSVSWYQQTPGQGLQFLFEYFSETQRNKGNFPGRFSGRQFSNSRSEMNVSTLELGDSALYLCASSSNGQASTDTQYFGPGTRLTVL.

This clone has just a few counts. The chain has TRBV27 and TRBJ1-1; 7 nucleotides match TRBD1. With V trimmed by 3 bases and J by 7 bases, 8 bases remained unmatched. There are 14 residues in the CDR3. Germline-derived CDR1 and CDR2 are MNHEY and SMNVEV (reference sequence). In DNA form, the CDR3 reads TGTGCCAGCAGTTTGACAGGGCGGCTGGGTGAAGCTTTCTTT. It codes for CASSLTGRLGEAFF.